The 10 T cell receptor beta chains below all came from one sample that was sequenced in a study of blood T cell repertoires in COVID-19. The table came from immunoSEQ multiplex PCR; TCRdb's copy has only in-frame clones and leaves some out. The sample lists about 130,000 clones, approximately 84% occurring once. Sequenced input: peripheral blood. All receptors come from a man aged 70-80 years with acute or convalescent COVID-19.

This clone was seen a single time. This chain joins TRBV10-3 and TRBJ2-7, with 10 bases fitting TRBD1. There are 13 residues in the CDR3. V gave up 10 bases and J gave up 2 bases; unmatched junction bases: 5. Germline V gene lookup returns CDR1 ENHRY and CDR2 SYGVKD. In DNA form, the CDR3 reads TGTGCCACCGGACAGGGGGTCGCCTACGAGCAGTACTTC. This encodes CATGQGVAYEQYF.

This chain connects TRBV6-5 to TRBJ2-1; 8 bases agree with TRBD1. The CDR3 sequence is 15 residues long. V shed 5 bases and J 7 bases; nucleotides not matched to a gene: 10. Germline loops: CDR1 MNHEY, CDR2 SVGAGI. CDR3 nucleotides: TGTGCCAGCAGTCGACAGGGGCTCCTGGGAAATGAGCAGTTCTTC. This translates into CASSRQGLLGNEQFF.

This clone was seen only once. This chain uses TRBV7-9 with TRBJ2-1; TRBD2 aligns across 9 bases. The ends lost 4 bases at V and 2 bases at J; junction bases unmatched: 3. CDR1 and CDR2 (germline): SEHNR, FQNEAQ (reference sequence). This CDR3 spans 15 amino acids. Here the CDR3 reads CASSSGTSPYNEQFF. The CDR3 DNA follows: TGTGCCAGCAGCTCAGGGACTAGCCCCTACAATGAGCAGTTCTTC.

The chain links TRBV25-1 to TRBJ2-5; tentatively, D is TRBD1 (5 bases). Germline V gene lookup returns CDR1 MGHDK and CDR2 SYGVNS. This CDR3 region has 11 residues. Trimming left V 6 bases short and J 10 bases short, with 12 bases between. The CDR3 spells CASRTAKGQYF. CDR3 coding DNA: TGTGCCAGCAGGACAGCTAAGGGCCAGTACTTC.

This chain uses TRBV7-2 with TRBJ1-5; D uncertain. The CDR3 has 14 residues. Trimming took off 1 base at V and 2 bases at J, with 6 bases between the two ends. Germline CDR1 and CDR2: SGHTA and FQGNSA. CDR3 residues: CASSLVAGNQPQHF. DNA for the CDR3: TGTGCCAGCAGCTTAGTAGCCGGCAATCAGCCCCAGCATTTT. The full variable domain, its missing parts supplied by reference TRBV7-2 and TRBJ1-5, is GAGVSQSPSNKVTEKGKDVELRCDPISGHTALYWYRQSLGQGLEFLIYFQGNSAPDKSGLPSDRFSAERTGGSVSTLTIQRTQQEDSAVYLCASSLVAGNQPQHFGDGTRLSIL.

In nucleotides, the CDR3 is TGTGCCAGCAGTCCCGGGGCGGGGGCCGGCGGGGAGCTGTTTTTT. Translated: CASSPGAGAGGELFF. The chain has TRBV28 and TRBJ2-2, with D perhaps TRBD2 (7 bases). Trimming shortened V by 5 bases and J by 7 bases, and 17 bases separated the two germline ends. Germline lookup yields CDR1 MDHEN and CDR2 SYDVKM. This CDR3 comprises 15 residues.

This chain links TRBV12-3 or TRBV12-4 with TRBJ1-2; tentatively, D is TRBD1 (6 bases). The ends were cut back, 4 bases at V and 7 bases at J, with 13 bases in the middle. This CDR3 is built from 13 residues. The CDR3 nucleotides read TGTGCCAGCAGTTGGGACATGCGGGTTGGCTACACCTTC. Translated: CASSWDMRVGYTF.

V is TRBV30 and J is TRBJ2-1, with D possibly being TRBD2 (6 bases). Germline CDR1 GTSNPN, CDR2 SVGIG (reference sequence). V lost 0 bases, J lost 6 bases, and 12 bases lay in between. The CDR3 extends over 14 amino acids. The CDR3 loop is CAWSVGGVVNEQFF. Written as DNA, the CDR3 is TGTGCCTGGAGTGTAGGCGGGGTCGTCAATGAGCAGTTCTTC.

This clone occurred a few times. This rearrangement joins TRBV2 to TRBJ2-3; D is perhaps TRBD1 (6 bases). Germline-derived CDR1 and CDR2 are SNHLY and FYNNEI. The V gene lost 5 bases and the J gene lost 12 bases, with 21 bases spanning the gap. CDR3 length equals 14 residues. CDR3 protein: CASSPGTLAPDQYF. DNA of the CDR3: TGTGCCAGCAGTCCCGGGACATTAGCCCCCGATCAGTATTTT.

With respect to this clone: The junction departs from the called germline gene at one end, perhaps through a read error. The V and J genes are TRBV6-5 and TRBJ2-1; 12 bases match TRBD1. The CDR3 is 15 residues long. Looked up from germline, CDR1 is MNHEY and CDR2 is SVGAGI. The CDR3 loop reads CAGRQGQGAFNEQFF. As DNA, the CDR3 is TGTGCCGGCAGACAGGGACAGGGGGCCTTCAATGAGCAGTTCTTC.